This TCR beta chain was documented in a study of control samples from healthy donors and cancer patients (TCRdb year 2020). Library construction relied on the immunoSEQ multiplex PCR assay. TCRdb obtained this table from immuneACCESS and retained in-frame rearrangements with V and J assigned. These tables miss some clones; where compared with another copy, unresolved V genes account for less than half of the shortfall, and the remainder is unexplained. The table for this sample lists roughly 130,000 clones; about 92% of them were counted only once. The ten top clones hold around 1.6% of the sample. This clone has only one observation. Its target antigen remains unknown. The record has no base qualities; no much larger clone is one base away. The germline V gene (reference sequence) provides CDR1 SEHNR and CDR2 FQNEAQ. Taken from cysteine to phenylalanine, the CDR3 has 14 residues. The retained sequence is limited to the CDR3, 42 bases, with the frame set at the first base. V is reduced by 6 bases and J by 0 bases, leaving a spacing of 11 bases between them.

Sequenced sample: PBMCs. The chain joins TRBV7-9 to TRBJ1-1; a weak D assignment points to TRBD1 (5 bases agree). This TCR came from a man aged 50 or older with head and neck cancer. This receptor has the CDR3 CASSLMGVNTEAFF. The nucleotide sequence is TGTGCCAGCAGTCTGATGGGGGTGAACACTGAAGCTTTCTTT.